These T cell receptor beta chains were read from a single sample in a study of T cells in Graves' hyperthyroidism and ophthalmopathy. From the multiplex PCR reads, TCRdb called clonotypes with MiXCR, one entry per CDR3 protein. There are 480,000 or so distinct CDR3 sequences in the sample; over 45% occur only once, and 44% lies in the top ten. Sequenced material: peripheral blood or thyroid tissue (not recorded which). The receptors stem from an adult woman with Graves' disease, either hyperthyroidism or ophthalmopathy (not recorded which). The CDR3 runs from the conserved cysteine through the conserved F or W. The D gene is left open where the match is weak. Part of the rows lack a size; the others show once, few, many or a class for expanded clones.

V gene,J gene,D gene,clone size,CDR3 protein,CDR3 DNA
TRBV29-1,TRBJ1-2,-,many,CSVGPAGDGGYTF,TGCAGCGTTGGGCCTGCAGGGGACGGCGGCTACACCTTC
TRBV20-1,TRBJ2-5,TRBD2,-,CSAGGLAVQTQYF,TGCAGTGCTGGGGGACTAGCGGTGCAGACCCAGTACTTC
TRBV20-1,TRBJ1-2,TRBD1,once,CSTGQGVYGYTF,TGCAGCACGGGACAGGGAGTCTATGGCTACACCTTC
TRBV10-3,TRBJ2-1,-,few,CAIRGGSDNEQFF,TGTGCCATCAGGGGGGGCAGCGACAATGAGCAGTTCTTC
TRBV7-3,TRBJ2-2,-,-,CASSLNGPRATGELFF,TGTGCCAGCAGCTTAAATGGCCCTAGGGCCACCGGGGAGCTGTTTTTT
TRBV2,TRBJ1-2,-,many,CASSPGPRYGYTF,TGTGCCAGCAGTCCAGGGCCGCGCTATGGCTACACCTTC
TRBV29-1,TRBJ2-7,-,-,CSLAGLAYEQYF,TGCAGCTTGGCGGGACTGGCCTACGAGCAGTACTTC
TRBV2,TRBJ1-1,-,-,CASVAGLGNTEAFF,TGTGCCAGCGTTGCAGGGTTGGGGAACACTGAAGCTTTCTTT
TRBV7-9,TRBJ2-7,TRBD1,-,CASRPVQGAQTEQYF,TGTGCCAGCAGACCCGTACAGGGGGCGCAAACCGAGCAGTACTTC
TRBV19,TRBJ1-6,TRBD1,-,CASIGQVNSPLHF,TGTGCCAGTATCGGACAGGTGAACTCACCCCTCCACTTT
TRBV7-9,TRBJ1-1,-,-,CASSQILLNTEVFF,TGCGCCAGCAGCCAGATACTTTTGAACACTGAAGTTTTCTTT
TRBV19,TRBJ2-5,TRBD1,-,CASSSQGAGETQYF,TGTGCCAGTAGTTCACAGGGGGCAGGGGAGACCCAGTACTTC
TRBV7-9,TRBJ2-6,-,-,CASSALNSGANVLTF,TGTGCCAGCAGCGCTCTGAACTCTGGGGCCAACGTCCTGACTTTC
TRBV2,TRBJ2-7,-,-,CASRPNGEYF,TGTGCCAGCAGACCCAACGGCGAGTACTTC
TRBV20-1,TRBJ2-7,TRBD2,many,CSASGNERGYTGQYF,TGCAGTGCTAGCGGCAACGAGCGGGGCTATACGGGGCAGTACTTC
TRBV6-6,TRBJ1-1,-,-,CASSYSFGPNTEAFF,TGTGCCAGCAGTTACTCGTTCGGACCGAACACTGAAGCTTTCTTT
TRBV20-1,TRBJ1-2,-,-,CSARVPGDGYTF,TGCAGTGCTAGAGTCCCGGGGGATGGCTACACCTTC